One sample yielded the 21 T cell receptor beta chains listed below, sequenced in a study of PD-1 blockade in classical Hodgkin lymphoma. Every patient had relapsed following autologous stem cell transplantation, and cohorts differed in brentuximab vedotin exposure. Profiling relied on immunoSEQ multiplex PCR, and the TCRdb table lists in-frame clones only, not all of them. The data contain about 85,000 clones, about nine tenths of them singletons. This specimen was peripheral blood mononuclear cells (PBMCs), taken before the second cycle of nivolumab. The receptors were gathered from a human donor with classical Hodgkin lymphoma.

This sequence joins TRBV30 and TRBJ1-2; D possibly corresponds to TRBD1 (5 bases). Between the trimmed V and J ends, which lost 0 bases and 7 bases, there was a span of 21 bases. The V gene's germline CDR1 is GTSNPN and CDR2 SVGIG (reference sequence). This CDR3 comprises 16 residues. CDR3 protein: CAWSVSSGGTGGGYTF. CDR3 DNA: TGTGCCTGGAGTGTAAGTTCCGGCGGGACCGGTGGTGGCTACACCTTC.

V usage is TRBV7-6 and J usage is TRBJ2-2; possibly TRBD2 for D (6 bases). The CDR3 is 15 residues long. Looked up from germline, CDR1 is SGHVS and CDR2 is FNYEAQ. Trimming cost V 3 bases and J 5 bases, with 13 bases left between them. The CDR3 nucleotides read TGTGCCAGCAGCTTGGGAGGCTCGTTGACCGGGGAGCTGTTTTTT. It yields the protein CASSLGGSLTGELFF.

The rearrangement uses TRBV5-1 and TRBJ2-7, with D perhaps given as TRBD1 or TRBD2 (5 bases each). The CDR3 has 15 amino acids. Trimming stripped 0 bases from V and 5 bases from J, with 15 bases between. Germline values: CDR1 SGHRS, CDR2 YFSETQ. The CDR3 is CASSLGGGAFDEQYF. The CDR3 DNA sequence: TGCGCCAGCAGCTTGGGTGGGGGTGCGTTTGACGAGCAGTACTTC.

The genes are TRBV5-1 and TRBJ1-3; D is unresolved. V dropped 4 bases and J dropped 0 bases, with 14 bases sitting between them. The germline gives CDR1 SGHRS, CDR2 YFSETQ. The CDR3 is made up of 16 amino acids. CDR3 sequence: CASSGPGSSSGNTIYF. CDR3 nucleotide sequence: TGCGCCAGCAGCGGGCCGGGATCAAGCTCTGGAAACACCATATATTTT. The whole variable domain, remainder taken from reference TRBV5-1 and TRBJ1-3, is KAGVTQTPRYLIKTRGQQVTLSCSPISGHRSVSWYQQTPGQGLQFLFEYFSETQRNKGNFPGRFSGRQFSNSRSEMNVSTLELGDSALYLCASSGPGSSSGNTIYFGEGSWLTVV.

The chain is built from TRBV28 and TRBJ2-5; D perhaps matches TRBD2 (6 bases). The CDR3 spans 16 residues. Trimming left V 6 bases short and J 2 bases short, with 19 bases between. CDR1 is MDHEN and CDR2 is SYDVKM in the germline V gene. The CDR3 is CASSPAGAGQQETQYF. The CDR3 DNA reads TGTGCCAGCAGCCCAGCCGGCGCGGGGCAACAAGAGACCCAGTACTTC.

A remark on this clone: The sample holds other DNA sequences that translate to the same CDR3. This rearrangement joins TRBV19 to TRBJ2-7; 8 positions match TRBD2. This CDR3 region has 14 residues. V lost 4 bases, J lost 3 bases, and 5 bases stayed unmatched. Germline V gene sequence: CDR1 LNHDA, CDR2 SQIVND (reference sequence). CDR3 residues: CASSTGGGIYEQYF. The DNA of the CDR3 is TGTGCCAGTAGTACCGGGGGGGGCATCTACGAGCAGTACTTC.

This sequence joins TRBV2 and TRBJ2-7; D perhaps matches TRBD2 (7 bases). The V and J ends lost 8 bases and 2 bases respectively, with 13 bases between them. Germline V lookup: CDR1 SNHLY, CDR2 FYNNEI. This CDR3 spans 13 amino acids. The CDR3 protein is CASGGGQAYEQYF. The CDR3 DNA sequence: TGTGCCAGCGGCGGGGGCCAAGCCTACGAGCAGTACTTC.

The chain has TRBV5-4 and TRBJ1-5, with 11 bases lining up with TRBD1. This CDR3 spans 15 amino acids. CDR1 SGHNT and CDR2 YYREEE come from the germline V gene (reference sequence). After removal of 4 bases from V and 3 bases from J, the junction contained 3 bases not matched to a gene. CDR3 DNA sequence: TGTGCCAGCAGCACGGACAGGGGGCCCAATCAGCCCCAGCATTTT. This gives the protein CASSTDRGPNQPQHF.

This clone was recorded only once. This chain links TRBV27 with TRBJ2-2, with a weak D call TRBD1 (6 bases). The length of the CDR3 is 15 residues. V lost 7 bases and J 6 bases, leaving 18 bases between the germline ends. Looked up from germline, CDR1 is MNHEY and CDR2 is SMNVEV (reference sequence). The CDR3 is CASIKTGRVAGELFF. CDR3 coding DNA: TGTGCCAGCATTAAGACAGGTCGTGTAGCCGGGGAGCTGTTTTTT.

The J gene is TRBJ2-3, the V gene TRBV5-4; 13 nucleotides agree with TRBD2. The CDR3 extends over 18 amino acids. V was clipped by 0 bases and J by 3 bases; unmatched bases: 7. Germline CDR1 is SGHNT and CDR2 is YYREEE (reference sequence). DNA of the CDR3: TGTGCCAGCAGCTTGGCGGGACTAGCGGGAATAAAAACAGATACGCAGTATTTT. Its protein is CASSLAGLAGIKTDTQYF. Looking up the rest from reference TRBV5-4 and TRBJ2-3 gives the full variable domain: ETGVTQSPTHLIKTRGQQVTLRCSSQSGHNTVSWYQQALGQGPQFIFQYYREEENGRGNFPPRFSGLQFPNYSSELNVNALELDDSALYLCASSLAGLAGIKTDTQYFGPGTRLTVL.

The chain joins TRBV21-1 to TRBJ2-7; TRBD1, the D gene given by the table, was not confirmed from the DNA. TRBV21-1 is a pseudogene segment. There are 13 residues in the CDR3. The CDR3 coding sequence is TGTGCCATCGGACAGGGGGCGAGGTACGAGCAGTACTTC. Translated: CAIGQGARYEQYF.

This chain links TRBV7-2 with TRBJ2-7; TRBD1 agrees at 7 bases. CDR3 length equals 18 residues. In germline, CDR1 is SGHTA, CDR2 FQGNSA. The J segment lost 0 bases and the V segment lost 2 bases, leaving 13 bases of the junction unmatched. CDR3 sequence reads: CASSLRRDSRIISYEQYF. The DNA of the CDR3 is TGTGCCAGCAGCTTACGCCGGGACAGCCGGATTATCTCCTACGAGCAGTACTTC.

The chain is built from TRBV4-1 and TRBJ2-1, with 7 positions matching TRBD2. The CDR3 is made up of 15 amino acids. With V trimmed by 1 base and J by 10 bases, 10 bases remained unmatched. Germline loops: CDR1 MGHRA, CDR2 YSYEKL. CDR3 coding DNA: TGCGCCAGCAGCCAAGTGGGAGGGTCGTCGGGGGAGCAGTTCTTC. Translated, it gives CASSQVGGSSGEQFF.

The genes are TRBV13 and TRBJ2-7, with 13 bases that match TRBD2. The CDR3 is 18 residues long. Germline lookup yields CDR1 PRHDT and CDR2 FYEKMQ (reference sequence). The ends lost 4 bases at V and 2 bases at J; junction bases unmatched: 11. The CDR3 sequence: CASSSRTSGRSRPYEQYF. Here the CDR3 DNA reads TGTGCCAGCAGCTCCCGGACTAGCGGGAGAAGTCGCCCCTACGAGCAGTACTTC.

The rearrangement links TRBV7-2 to TRBJ2-7; D remains ambiguous. The CDR3 spans 14 residues. Trimming stripped 5 bases from V and 3 bases from J, with 14 bases between. Germline lookup yields CDR1 SGHTA and CDR2 FQGNSA. The CDR3 coding sequence is TGTGCCAGCAGCCGACCCCCTTTTAACTACGAGCAGTACTTC. Its translation is CASSRPPFNYEQYF. The full variable domain, completed using reference TRBV7-2 and TRBJ2-7, is GAGVSQSPSNKVTEKGKDVELRCDPISGHTALYWYRQSLGQGLEFLIYFQGNSAPDKSGLPSDRFSAERTGGSVSTLTIQRTQQEDSAVYLCASSRPPFNYEQYFGPGTRLTVT.

The J gene is TRBJ2-1, the V gene TRBV25-1; TRBD2 agrees at 10 bases. Germline values: CDR1 MGHDK, CDR2 SYGVNS. The V and J ends lost 5 bases and 0 bases, in that order; junction bases with no gene match: 4. The CDR3 spans 16 residues. The CDR3, as DNA: TGTGCCAGCAGTCGGACTAGCGGCCCCTCCTACAATGAGCAGTTCTTC. This sequence encodes CASSRTSGPSYNEQFF. Drawing the rest from reference TRBV25-1 and TRBJ2-1, the complete variable domain is EADIYQTPRYLVIGTGKKITLECSQTMGHDKMYWYQQDPGMELHLIHYSYGVNSTEKGDLSSESTVSRIRTEHFPLTLESARPSHTSQYLCASSRTSGPSYNEQFFGPGTRLTVL.

The chain employs TRBV5-6 and TRBJ2-7, with D possibly matching TRBD1 (6 bases). V dropped 1 base and J dropped 3 bases, with 8 bases sitting between them. Germline V gene sequence: CDR1 SGHDT, CDR2 YYEEEE. The CDR3 sequence is 13 residues long. This CDR3 reads CASSLTGYYEQYF. DNA of the CDR3: TGTGCCAGCAGCTTGACAGGGTACTACGAGCAGTACTTC.

The genes are TRBV4-1 and TRBJ1-3; D gene uncertain. Per the germline V gene, CDR1 is MGHRA and CDR2 is YSYEKL. There are 13 residues in the CDR3. V was clipped by 4 bases and J by 8 bases, with 12 bases between them. CDR3 in DNA: TGCGCCAGCAGCCCATCGAGCCAGGACACCATATATTTT. Encoded protein: CASSPSSQDTIYF.

The J gene is TRBJ1-5, the V gene TRBV6-5, with a weak D call TRBD1 (6 bases). The V and J ends lost 5 bases and 4 bases respectively, with 15 bases between them. There are 15 residues in the CDR3. Looked up from germline, CDR1 is MNHEY and CDR2 is SVGAGI. The DNA of the CDR3 is TGTGCCAGCAGTCGTCAGGGGAATAGTAATCAGCCCCAGCATTTT. Amino acid sequence: CASSRQGNSNQPQHF.

CDR3 sequence reads: CASSSPGPGELFF. CDR3 in DNA: TGTGCCAGCAGTTCCCCCGGGCCCGGGGAGCTGTTTTTT. This chain links TRBV28 with TRBJ2-2, with unresolved D. CDR3 size: 13 residues. V lost 4 bases, J lost 6 bases, and 9 bases lay in between. Germline V gene sequence: CDR1 MDHEN, CDR2 SYDVKM.

The CDR3 DNA reads as TGTGCCAGCATACCACCGGGGGGCTATGGCTACACCTTC. Residues: CASIPPGGYGYTF. J is TRBJ1-2 and V is TRBV28, with a possible D match to TRBD1 (5 bases). V was pared by 7 bases and J by 4 bases, with 13 bases between. Germline-derived CDR1 and CDR2 are MDHEN and SYDVKM. The CDR3 runs 13 residues.